Only a few counts were recorded for the clone carrying this T cell receptor beta chain. This sample was taken from a study of blood T cells in healthy people across ages. Germline lookup yields CDR1 MDHEN and CDR2 SYDVKM. This CDR3 has 17 residues. Between the trimmed V and J ends, which lost 5 bases and 1 base, there was a span of 21 bases. Combining a sample-barcoded 5' primer with a J-beta primer mix, a second PCR ran for 7 to 11 cycles. TCRdb re-called the 5' RACE reads with MiXCR, one entry per CDR3 protein. This table holds 850,000 to 1,000,000 distinct CDR3 sequences, roughly 51% found once. The study isolated at least 6 million PBMCs from each sample.

The sequence came from a woman aged 55-69 years in good health. The chain recombines TRBV28 with TRBJ2-7; D remains ambiguous. The sample taken for sequencing was blood. The CDR3 here is CASSRFEWVRLSYEQYF. Here the CDR3 DNA reads TGTGCCAGCAGTCGGTTCGAGTGGGTTCGGCTATCCTACGAGCAGTACTTC.